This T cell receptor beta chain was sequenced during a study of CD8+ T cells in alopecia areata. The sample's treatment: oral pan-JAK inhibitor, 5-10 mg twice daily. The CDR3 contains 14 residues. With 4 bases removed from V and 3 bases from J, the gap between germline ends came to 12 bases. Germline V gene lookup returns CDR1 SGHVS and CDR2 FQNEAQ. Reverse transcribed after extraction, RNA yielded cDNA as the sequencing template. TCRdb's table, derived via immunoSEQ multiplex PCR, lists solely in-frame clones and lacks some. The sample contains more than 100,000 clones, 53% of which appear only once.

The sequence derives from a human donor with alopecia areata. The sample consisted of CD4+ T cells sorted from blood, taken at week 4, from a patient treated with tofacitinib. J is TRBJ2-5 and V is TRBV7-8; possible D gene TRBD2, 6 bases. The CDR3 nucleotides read TGTGCCAGCAGCTCCGGACTACACAAAGAGACCCAGTACTTC. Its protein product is CASSSGLHKETQYF. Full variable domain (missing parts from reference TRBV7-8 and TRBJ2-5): GAGVSQSPRYKVAKRGQDVALRCDPISGHVSLFWYQQALGQGPEFLTYFQNEAQLDKSGLPSDRFFAERPEGSVSTLKIQRTQQEDSAVYLCASSSGLHKETQYFGPGTRLLVL.